Only a few counts were recorded for the clone carrying this TCR beta chain. Antigen unknown. The sample comes from a study of response to subunit inactivated influenza vaccine. Findings of the study overall: Authors proposed each seasonal influenza vaccination draws in few new T cells.

This CDR3 has 15 amino acids. CDR1 and CDR2 from the germline V gene are MDHEN and SYDVKM. With 2 bases removed from V and 1 base from J, the gap between germline ends came to 11 bases. TCRdb processed the RT-PCR reads anew with MiXCR; each CDR3 protein has one entry. The sample records over 650,000 distinct CDR3 sequences, less than 20% being singletons. The source is a middle-aged man who received an inactivated influenza vaccine. V and J are TRBV28 and TRBJ1-1; D perhaps matches TRBD1 (5 bases). The sample was PBMCs from blood, taken about 5 days after vaccination. The CDR3 nucleotides read TGTGCCAGCAGTTTAGGTACAGGACCGAACACTGAAGCTTTCTTT. Translation: CASSLGTGPNTEAFF.